The 14 T cell receptor beta chains given below trace back to one sample, sequenced in a study of OX40 agonist ivuxolimab in advanced cancers. The table came from immunoSEQ multiplex PCR; TCRdb's copy has only in-frame clones and leaves some out. This sample has about 26,000 clones, with almost 90% found just once. The material sequenced was CD4+ or CD8+ T cells sorted from blood, taken in a trial of the OX40 agonist ivuxolimab. All receptors come from an adult with an advanced solid tumor such as melanoma, head and neck, liver or kidney cancer.

The rearrangement uses TRBV11-2 and TRBJ2-7; 9 bases fit TRBD1. With V trimmed by 3 bases and J by 3 bases, 15 bases remained unmatched. Germline V gives CDR1 SGHAT, CDR2 FQNNGV. The CDR3 covers 18 residues. The CDR3 coding sequence is TGTGCCAGCAGCTTCCCCCTGGACAGGGGCGTTTTAGGCTACGAGCAGTACTTC. Protein product: CASSFPLDRGVLGYEQYF.

The genes are TRBV28 and TRBJ1-2, with TRBD1 as a possible D gene (5 bases). The CDR3 extends over 13 amino acids. V was cut by 3 bases and J by 3 bases, with 8 bases left in between. Germline lookup yields CDR1 MDHEN and CDR2 SYDVKM. In DNA, the CDR3 is TGTGCCAGCAGTTTGCAGGGAGACTATGGCTACACCTTC. It specifies CASSLQGDYGYTF.

The chain has TRBV9 and TRBJ2-7; possibly TRBD2 for D (5 bases). The V end was cut by 4 bases, the J end by 0 bases, with 14 bases between. The CDR3 extends over 15 amino acids. Germline CDR1 is SGDLS and CDR2 is YYNGEE. The chain's CDR3 is CASSPPSSSSYEQYF. The CDR3 DNA is TGTGCCAGCAGCCCCCCTAGCTCGAGCTCCTACGAGCAGTACTTC.

This chain uses TRBV10-2 with TRBJ2-1; tentatively, D is TRBD1 or TRBD2 (5 bases each). This CDR3 comprises 11 residues. V was shortened by 2 bases and J by 9 bases, with 5 bases between the two germline ends. Germline CDR1 WSHSY, CDR2 SAAADI. The CDR3 bases are TGCGCCAGCAGTGAGGGGGGTGAGCAGTTCTTC. Protein sequence: CASSEGGEQFF.

V usage is TRBV5-1 and J usage is TRBJ1-2; D ambiguous. V lost 3 bases and J lost 8, with 8 bases in between. The CDR3 is 11 residues long. Germline CDR1 and CDR2: SGHRS and YFSETQ. CDR3 amino acids: CASSSGRGYTF. In DNA form, the CDR3 reads TGCGCCAGCAGCTCTGGGAGGGGCTACACCTTC.

V and J are TRBV15 and TRBJ2-7; TRBD2 matches 9 bases. Germline-derived CDR1 and CDR2 are LNHNV and YYDKDF (reference sequence). The CDR3 consists of 13 residues. V trimming: 9 bases; J trimming: 2 bases; junction bases outside the gene matches: 5. CDR3 coding DNA: TGTGCCACAAGGGCGGGAGGGACCTACGAGCAGTACTTC. It translates to CATRAGGTYEQYF. The variable domain in full, completed from reference TRBV15 and TRBJ2-7, reads DAMVIQNPRYQVTQFGKPVTLSCSQTLNHNVMYWYQQKSSQAPKLLFHYYDKDFNNEADTPDNFQSRRPNTSFCFLDIRSPGLGDTAMYLCATRAGGTYEQYFGPGTRLTVT.

The gene calls are TRBV6-4 and TRBJ2-1, with 11 bases lining up with TRBD1. V lost 6 bases, J lost 5 bases, and 6 bases stayed unmatched. CDR3 length: 15 residues. Germline V gene sequence: CDR1 MRHNA, CDR2 SNTAGT. Written as DNA, the CDR3 is TGTGCCAGCAGCACCGGGACAGGGGGTCACAATGAGCAGTTCTTC. Residues: CASSTGTGGHNEQFF.

The rearrangement uses TRBV9 and TRBJ2-5; TRBD1 aligns across 8 bases. The length of the CDR3 is 16 residues. V gave up 0 bases and J gave up 0 bases; unmatched junction bases: 4. Germline V gives CDR1 SGDLS, CDR2 YYNGEE. The CDR3, as DNA: TGTGCCAGCAGCGTAGAAACAGGGGGGTACCAAGAGACCCAGTACTTC. It encodes CASSVETGGYQETQYF.

This rearrangement joins TRBV29-1 to TRBJ1-2, with D possibly TRBD1 on 6 matching bases. The CDR3 contains 11 residues. Germline-derived CDR1 and CDR2 are SQVTM and ANQGSEA. V was pared by 5 bases and J by 12 bases, with 16 bases between. In DNA form, the CDR3 reads TGCAGCGTTTTAGAGACAGGCCGCAACACCTTC. Translated: CSVLETGRNTF.

The chain joins TRBV27 to TRBJ2-3; 12 bases fit TRBD1. Germline V CDR1 and CDR2: MNHEY, SMNVEV (reference sequence). The CDR3 is made up of 16 amino acids. V shed 1 base and J 4 bases; nucleotides not matched to a gene: 3. As DNA, the CDR3 is TGTGCCAGCAGTTTATTAGGGACAGGGGGCGCAGATACGCAGTATTTT. This encodes CASSLLGTGGADTQYF.

The chain's CDR3 is CASSSNLIRGAPGGYTF. The CDR3 region has the DNA TGTGCCAGCAGCTCCAATCTCATCAGGGGGGCGCCTGGTGGCTACACCTTC. The J gene is TRBJ1-2, the V gene TRBV7-6; 7 positions match TRBD1. Germline CDR1 and CDR2: SGHVS and FNYEAQ. This CDR3 is 17 amino acids long. J lost 7 bases, V lost 4 bases, and 18 bases had no gene match.

The chain recombines TRBV19 with TRBJ1-5; D is unresolved. The CDR3 loop spans 14 amino acids. Germline V gene lookup returns CDR1 LNHDA and CDR2 SQIVND (reference sequence). V lost 4 bases to trimming and J lost 0 bases, with 7 bases between them. CDR3 DNA: TGTGCCAGTAGTAAGTGGGATAGCAATCAGCCCCAGCATTTT. It encodes CASSKWDSNQPQHF.

This chain links TRBV9 with TRBJ2-5, with 11 nucleotides matching TRBD2. Germline values: CDR1 SGDLS, CDR2 YYNGEE. V was clipped by 2 bases and J by 1 base; unmatched bases: 10. CDR3 length equals 18 residues. The CDR3 region has the DNA TGTGCCAGCAGCGTGGCCAGCTCCGGGACTAGCGGCCAAGAGACCCAGTACTTC. It is translated as CASSVASSGTSGQETQYF.

The rearrangement joins TRBV18 to TRBJ1-1, with D hard to call. Germline assignment: CDR1 KGHSH and CDR2 LQKENI. The ends were cut back, 3 bases at V and 3 bases at J, with 14 bases in the middle. This CDR3 comprises 15 residues. CDR3: CASSPSLNWDTEAFF. The CDR3 nucleotides read TGTGCCAGCTCACCGTCACTGAACTGGGACACTGAAGCTTTCTTT. Full variable domain (rest looked up from reference TRBV18 and TRBJ1-1): NAGVMQNPRHLVRRRGQEARLRCSPMKGHSHVYWYRQLPEEGLKFMVYLQKENIIDESGMPKERFSAEFPKEGPSILRIQQVVRGDSAAYFCASSPSLNWDTEAFFGQGTRLTVV.